These 32 T cell receptor beta chains were sequenced from one sample in a study of T cell responses to AZD1222 COVID-19 vaccine. Generated by immunoSEQ multiplex PCR, the TCRdb table keeps only in-frame clones and is missing some. The sample contains 120,000 or so clones, 88% of which appear only once. Source: peripheral blood, taken 28 days after the second AZD1222 dose. The source of these receptors is an adult who received the AZD1222 COVID-19 vaccine.

This clone was seen only once. This chain joins TRBV7-2 and TRBJ2-7; 10 nucleotides agree with TRBD2. Germline-derived CDR1 and CDR2 are SGHTA and FQGNSA. The ends lost 2 bases at V and 1 base at J; junction bases unmatched: 8. This CDR3 is 17 amino acids long. CDR3 sequence: CASSLYVGTSESYEQYF. CDR3 sequence (DNA): TGTGCCAGCAGCTTATATGTAGGGACTAGCGAATCCTACGAGCAGTACTTC.

The gene calls are TRBV30 and TRBJ2-7; 10 bases agree with TRBD1. The CDR3 runs 14 residues. With 4 bases clipped from V and 2 bases from J, the junction kept 5 bases outside the gene matches. Germline CDR1 GTSNPN, CDR2 SVGIG (reference sequence). This chain's CDR3 is CAWTTGTGAYEQYF. CDR3 coding DNA: TGTGCCTGGACAACCGGGACAGGGGCCTACGAGCAGTACTTC.

A word on this clone: Distinct nucleotide sequences in the sample also encode this CDR3. The chain has TRBV5-6 and TRBJ1-2; 7 bases are shared with TRBD1. CDR3 length equals 13 residues. The junction had 4 bases not matched to a gene; V was cut back by 2 bases and J by 6 bases. Germline-derived CDR1 and CDR2 are SGHDT and YYEEEE. CDR3 residues: CASSLRQGDGYTF. The CDR3 DNA reads as TGTGCCAGCAGCTTAAGACAGGGCGATGGCTACACCTTC. The entire variable domain, with the rest obtained from reference TRBV5-6 and TRBJ1-2, is as follows: DAGVTQSPTHLIKTRGQQVTLRCSPKSGHDTVSWYQQALGQGPQFIFQYYEEEERQRGNFPDRFSGHQFPNYSSELNVNALLLGDSALYLCASSLRQGDGYTFGSGTRLTVV.

The V and J genes are TRBV29-1 and TRBJ1-2; D is possibly TRBD1 (5 bases). This CDR3 comprises 14 residues. Germline V gene data show CDR1 as SQVTM and CDR2 as ANQGSEA. V lost 4 bases and J lost 2, with 14 bases in between. This CDR3 is CSVATLQGNYGYTF. CDR3 nucleotides: TGCAGCGTTGCTACCCTCCAGGGAAACTATGGCTACACCTTC. Looking up the rest from reference TRBV29-1 and TRBJ1-2 gives the full variable domain: SAVISQKPSRDICQRGTSLTIQCQVDSQVTMMFWYRQQPGQSLTLIATANQGSEATYESGFVIDKFPISRPNLTFSTLTVSNMSPEDSSIYLCSVATLQGNYGYTFGSGTRLTVV.

V gene TRBV7-2 combines with J gene TRBJ2-6, with D tentatively TRBD1 or TRBD2 (6 bases each). Trimming cost V 2 bases and J 0 bases, with 14 bases left between them. CDR1 is SGHTA and CDR2 is FQGNSA in the germline V gene. This CDR3 has 18 amino acids. The CDR3 DNA reads as TGTGCCAGCAGCTTAATGGGGGGCGGACTCTCTGGGGCCAACGTCCTGACTTTC. It translates to CASSLMGGGLSGANVLTF.

The chain links TRBV7-8 to TRBJ2-3; the D gene is possibly TRBD2 (5 bases). The CDR3 length is 13 residues. With 8 bases removed from V and 0 bases from J, the gap between germline ends came to 9 bases. CDR1 and CDR2 (germline): SGHVS, FQNEAQ. CDR3 amino acids: CASSRGSTDTQYF. The CDR3 coding sequence is TGTGCCAGCTCCCGGGGTAGCACAGATACGCAGTATTTT.

The CDR3 here is CAWRLGGDTQYF. The CDR3 DNA reads as TGTGCCTGGAGGTTGGGGGGCGATACGCAGTATTTT. J is TRBJ2-3 and V is TRBV30, with D perhaps assigned TRBD1 or TRBD2 (6 bases each). Per germline, CDR1 GTSNPN and CDR2 SVGIG (reference sequence). Trimming removed 3 bases at V and 6 bases at J, with 10 bases between. This CDR3 spans 12 amino acids.

The rearrangement joins TRBV4-1 to TRBJ2-7; TRBD1 matches at 7 bases. The CDR3 loop spans 13 amino acids. Germline lookup yields CDR1 MGHRA and CDR2 YSYEKL. Trimming took 4 bases from V and 3 from J; bases not matched to a gene: 3. Written as DNA, the CDR3 is TGCGCCAGCAGCCCCCAGGGGGTCTACGAGCAGTACTTC. Its translation: CASSPQGVYEQYF.

This rearrangement joins TRBV18 to TRBJ2-5, with D unclear. Germline assignment: CDR1 KGHSH and CDR2 LQKENI. The CDR3 loop spans 16 amino acids. V was pared by 0 bases and J by 1 base, with 12 bases between. CDR3 sequence (DNA): TGTGCCAGCTCACCACCTCTTGACACGACCCAAGAGACCCAGTACTTC. Protein sequence: CASSPPLDTTQETQYF.

CDR3 bases: TGTGCCAGCAGCTGGGACAGGACGTGGGGCGAGCAGTACTTC. Its translation: CASSWDRTWGEQYF. The gene calls are TRBV7-9 and TRBJ2-7, with 8 bases aligning to TRBD1. The CDR3 has 14 residues. Per germline, CDR1 SEHNR and CDR2 FQNEAQ (reference sequence). The V and J ends lost 4 bases and 6 bases, in that order; junction bases with no gene match: 8.

This clone occurred a few times. V and J are TRBV7-2 and TRBJ2-7; 7 bases are a match to TRBD1. Germline CDR1 and CDR2: SGHTA and FQGNSA. The ends lost 5 bases at V and 4 bases at J; junction bases unmatched: 8. The CDR3 contains 14 residues. CDR3 sequence reads: CASSPTGNNYEQYF. The CDR3 region has the DNA TGTGCCAGCAGCCCGACAGGGAATAATTACGAGCAGTACTTC.

The chain carries TRBV28 and TRBJ1-1, with 7 bases fitting TRBD1. The germline V gene encodes CDR1 MDHEN and CDR2 SYDVKM. The CDR3 is 14 amino acids. Trimming cost V 6 bases and J 0 bases; bases outside gene matches: 4. The CDR3 here is CASSPDRVNTEAFF. CDR3 DNA: TGTGCCAGCAGCCCCGACAGGGTGAACACTGAAGCTTTCTTT.

The rearrangement uses TRBV12-5 and TRBJ1-1; no reliable D call. The CDR3 is 15 amino acids. The germline V and J ends were trimmed by 6 bases and 1 base, with 15 bases remaining between them. Germline V CDR1 and CDR2: LGHNT, FRNRAP. CDR3 sequence reads: CASGPPLGQNTEAFF. The CDR3 DNA is TGTGCTAGTGGCCCCCCGTTGGGCCAGAACACTGAAGCTTTCTTT.

V is TRBV25-1 and J is TRBJ2-1; either TRBD1 or TRBD2 may fit D (5 bases each). CDR3 size: 11 residues. The V gene lost 5 bases and the J gene lost 10 bases, with 9 bases spanning the gap. CDR1 and CDR2 from the germline V gene are MGHDK and SYGVNS. CDR3 DNA sequence: TGTGCCAGCAGTACCGGGACCGAGCAGTTCTTC. This sequence encodes CASSTGTEQFF.

V usage is TRBV6-2 or TRBV6-3 and J usage is TRBJ2-3; D is perhaps TRBD2 (6 bases). Germline V gives CDR1 MNHEY, CDR2 SVGEGT. This CDR3 has 14 residues. Between the trimmed V and J ends, which lost 0 bases and 6 bases, there was a span of 10 bases. The CDR3 DNA follows: TGTGCCAGCAGTTACTCGAGTCTAGCGGATACGCAGTATTTT. Translating gives CASSYSSLADTQYF.

The V call is TRBV2, the J call TRBJ2-5; the match to TRBD1 covers 7 bases. The CDR3 loop spans 16 amino acids. V was clipped by 8 bases and J by 2 bases; unmatched bases: 14. Germline CDR1 is SNHLY and CDR2 is FYNNEI. CDR3 coding DNA: TGTGCCAGCCGTTCTAGAGCCGGGACAGTGCAAGAGACCCAGTACTTC. Translating it yields CASRSRAGTVQETQYF. Variable domain in full (rest from reference TRBV2 and TRBJ2-5): EPEVTQTPSHQVTQMGQEVILRCVPISNHLYFYWYRQILGQKVEFLVSFYNNEISEKSEIFDDQFSVERPDGSNFTLKIRSTKLEDSAMYFCASRSRAGTVQETQYFGPGTRLLVL.

This clone occurred once. The CDR3 reads CASRVQTNTEAFF. Here the CDR3 DNA reads TGTGCCAGCAGGGTACAGACAAACACTGAAGCTTTCTTT. The rearrangement joins TRBV12-3 or TRBV12-4 to TRBJ1-1; D not resolved. V gave up 6 bases and J gave up 2 bases, with 10 bases separating them. This CDR3 comprises 13 residues.

V is TRBV20-1 and J is TRBJ1-2; no clear D. V was shortened by 3 bases and J by 1 base, with 6 bases between the two germline ends. The germline V gene has CDR1 DFQATT and CDR2 SNEGSKA (reference sequence). The CDR3 consists of 12 residues. CDR3 DNA sequence: TGCAGTGCTAGTCAGAGTAACTATGGCTACACCTTC. Its translation: CSASQSNYGYTF.

This clone was counted only a few times. This sequence joins TRBV6-4 and TRBJ1-3; D is perhaps TRBD1 (6 bases). The CDR3 is 15 amino acids. CDR1 and CDR2 (germline): MRHNA, SNTAGT. V was shortened by 3 bases and J by 0 bases, with 9 bases between the two germline ends. The chain's CDR3 is CASSEQGGSGNTIYF. Here the CDR3 DNA reads TGTGCCAGCAGTGAACAAGGGGGCTCTGGAAACACCATATATTTT.

The DNA of the CDR3 is TGTGCCAGTAAATCGCTAGCGGGAACAGATACGCAGTATTTT. Residues: CASKSLAGTDTQYF. The chain employs TRBV19 and TRBJ2-3; 9 bases are a match to TRBD2. CDR3 length: 14 amino acids. Trimming removed 7 bases from V and 3 bases from J; junction bases left unmatched: 5. Germline CDR1 reads LNHDA; CDR2 reads SQIVND (reference sequence).

This sequence joins TRBV19 and TRBJ2-3; D is undetermined. This CDR3 contains 16 residues. Germline CDR1 and CDR2: LNHDA and SQIVND (reference sequence). V was clipped by 6 bases and J by 2 bases, with 18 bases between them. Written as DNA, the CDR3 is TGTGCCAGTAGCCCCGCGAGGAGATGGAACACAGATACGCAGTATTTT. It encodes CASSPARRWNTDTQYF.

The gene calls are TRBV6-5 and TRBJ1-2; TRBD1 matches at 10 bases. Germline V gene data show CDR1 as MNHEY and CDR2 as SVGAGI. V was pared by 0 bases and J by 7 bases, with 2 bases of the junction left unmatched. The CDR3 extends over 14 amino acids. In nucleotides, the CDR3 is TGTGCCAGCAGTTACTCGGGACAGGGGTCTGGCTACACCTTC. This sequence encodes CASSYSGQGSGYTF.

The chain recombines TRBV5-8 with TRBJ2-1; possible D gene TRBD1, 6 bases. Germline V gene lookup returns CDR1 SGHTS and CDR2 YDEGEE. V shed 4 bases and J shed 10 bases, with 18 bases lying between them. CDR3 length equals 14 residues. The CDR3 protein is CASSPEWGPYEQFF. The CDR3 DNA reads TGTGCCAGCAGCCCCGAGTGGGGGCCTTACGAGCAGTTCTTC.

The V and J genes are TRBV7-9 and TRBJ1-2; no clear D. CDR1 is SEHNR, CDR2 FQNEAQ, per germline (reference sequence). This CDR3 is built from 14 residues. Deletions cut 1 base from V and 8 bases from J, with 14 bases between. The DNA of the CDR3 is TGTGCCAGCAGCTTAGGGGCCCGGGGTGGAGGCTACACCTTC. This gives the protein CASSLGARGGGYTF.

Here the CDR3 DNA reads TGTGCCTGGAGCGGGCAGGTTAACTATGGCTACACCTTC. Amino acid sequence: CAWSGQVNYGYTF. The chain couples TRBV30 to TRBJ1-2, with D uncertain. The germline V and J ends were trimmed by 3 bases and 1 base, with 9 bases remaining between them. The CDR3 sequence is 13 residues long. Germline values: CDR1 GTSNPN, CDR2 SVGIG (reference sequence).

Concerning this clone itself: Within the sample, other DNA sequences also encode this same CDR3. The gene calls are TRBV19 and TRBJ1-2; 7 bases are a match to TRBD1. V lost 3 bases and J lost 4; bases outside the gene matches: 2. The CDR3 is made up of 13 amino acids. Germline assignment: CDR1 LNHDA and CDR2 SQIVND (reference sequence). The CDR3 bases are TGTGCCAGTAGTATCGAGGGGGCCTATGGCTACACCTTC. Its protein product is CASSIEGAYGYTF.

The chain links TRBV6-2 or TRBV6-3 to TRBJ2-1; the D gene is possibly TRBD2 (5 bases). With 5 bases removed from V and 2 bases from J, the gap between germline ends came to 13 bases. The V gene's germline CDR1 is MNHEY and CDR2 SVGEGT. The length of the CDR3 is 15 residues. DNA of the CDR3: TGTGCCAGCAGTAAGGCGGGCGAAGCCTACAATGAGCAGTTCTTC. It yields the protein CASSKAGEAYNEQFF.

The V and J genes are TRBV29-1 and TRBJ1-1, with D possibly TRBD1 on 6 matching bases. Per germline, CDR1 SQVTM and CDR2 ANQGSEA. The CDR3 contains 13 residues. V was shortened by 6 bases and J by 3 bases, with 14 bases between the two germline ends. The CDR3 DNA is TGCAGCGTCGCCCAACAGGGACACACTGAAGCTTTCTTT. Protein product: CSVAQQGHTEAFF. Based on the CDR3 plus reference TRBV29-1 and TRBJ1-1, the full variable domain is SAVISQKPSRDICQRGTSLTIQCQVDSQVTMMFWYRQQPGQSLTLIATANQGSEATYESGFVIDKFPISRPNLTFSTLTVSNMSPEDSSIYLCSVAQQGHTEAFFGQGTRLTVV.

The chain is built from TRBV6-4 and TRBJ2-2, with D unresolved. CDR3 size: 13 residues. V was clipped by 2 bases and J by 6 bases, with 7 bases between them. Germline V lookup: CDR1 MRHNA, CDR2 SNTAGT. CDR3 residues: CASSDGDPGELFF. The CDR3 DNA reads TGTGCCAGCAGTGACGGAGACCCCGGGGAGCTGTTTTTT.

The rearrangement links TRBV3-1 (or the pseudogene TRBV3-2) to TRBJ2-1, with 11 bases matching TRBD2. Germline assignment: CDR1 LGHDT and CDR2 YNNKEL (reference sequence). The CDR3 contains 18 residues. Unmatched junction bases numbered 6, after V lost 0 bases and J lost 2 bases. The chain's CDR3 is CASSQDSGTSGPYNEQFF. As DNA, the CDR3 is TGTGCCAGCAGCCAAGACTCCGGGACTAGCGGACCCTACAATGAGCAGTTCTTC.

The chain's CDR3 is CASSPPAGGGLSEQFF. The CDR3 coding sequence is TGTGCCAGCTCACCACCGGCCGGTGGAGGGTTGAGTGAGCAGTTCTTC. The chain joins TRBV18 to TRBJ2-1, with D perhaps matching TRBD2 (6 bases). V was cut by 0 bases and J by 9 bases, with 18 bases left in between. Germline CDR1 KGHSH, CDR2 LQKENI. The CDR3 is made up of 16 amino acids. Together with reference TRBV18 and TRBJ2-1, the CDR3 gives the full variable domain: NAGVMQNPRHLVRRRGQEARLRCSPMKGHSHVYWYRQLPEEGLKFMVYLQKENIIDESGMPKERFSAEFPKEGPSILRIQQVVRGDSAAYFCASSPPAGGGLSEQFFGPGTRLTVL.

The CDR3 DNA reads TGTGCCTGGAGCGAGGAGATGAACACTGAAGCTTTCTTT. It yields the protein CAWSEEMNTEAFF. The chain combines TRBV30 with TRBJ1-1; D not resolved. The germline CDR1 and CDR2 sequences are GTSNPN and SVGIG (reference sequence). The CDR3 extends over 13 amino acids. V lost 3 bases to trimming and J lost 0 bases, with 8 bases between them.